The present T cell receptor (beta chain) was sequenced within a study of regulatory T cells in long-lasting Graves disease. Study findings and constraints: Relative to newly diagnosed Graves' patients, persistent ones had lower TCR diversity. Those with persistent disease had in common more public clonotypes (around 2,700) than new patients (about 970).

Arm-PCR with iRepertoire HTBI primers amplified the CDR3 regions for these TCR beta libraries. A single record per CDR3 protein comes from TCRdb applying MiXCR to the multiplex PCR reads. The sample consists of hundreds of thousands of distinct CDR3 sequences, around 20% of them appearing once. This clonotype was found many times. Antigen: not known. Time point of the sample: persistent/refractory GD, antithyroid drugs over 5 years with positive TRAb. Preparation of the TCR library used RNA extracted from PBMCs. Roughly 9 milliliters of peripheral blood went into EDTA tubes. The CDR3 runs to 14 residues. V was trimmed by 5 bases and J by 3 bases, leaving 13 bases between them. Looked up from germline, CDR1 is MNHEY and CDR2 is SVGEGT.

Source: peripheral blood mononuclear cells (PBMCs), taken when the disease was refractory, from a patient treated with antithyroid drugs. The receptor's source is a female donor with Graves disease. The chain links TRBV6-2 or TRBV6-3 to TRBJ1-2, with D possibly being TRBD1 (5 bases). CDR3 coding DNA: TGTGCCAGCAGTGAAACCGCGGGGGACTATGGCTACACCTTC. Protein product: CASSETAGDYGYTF.